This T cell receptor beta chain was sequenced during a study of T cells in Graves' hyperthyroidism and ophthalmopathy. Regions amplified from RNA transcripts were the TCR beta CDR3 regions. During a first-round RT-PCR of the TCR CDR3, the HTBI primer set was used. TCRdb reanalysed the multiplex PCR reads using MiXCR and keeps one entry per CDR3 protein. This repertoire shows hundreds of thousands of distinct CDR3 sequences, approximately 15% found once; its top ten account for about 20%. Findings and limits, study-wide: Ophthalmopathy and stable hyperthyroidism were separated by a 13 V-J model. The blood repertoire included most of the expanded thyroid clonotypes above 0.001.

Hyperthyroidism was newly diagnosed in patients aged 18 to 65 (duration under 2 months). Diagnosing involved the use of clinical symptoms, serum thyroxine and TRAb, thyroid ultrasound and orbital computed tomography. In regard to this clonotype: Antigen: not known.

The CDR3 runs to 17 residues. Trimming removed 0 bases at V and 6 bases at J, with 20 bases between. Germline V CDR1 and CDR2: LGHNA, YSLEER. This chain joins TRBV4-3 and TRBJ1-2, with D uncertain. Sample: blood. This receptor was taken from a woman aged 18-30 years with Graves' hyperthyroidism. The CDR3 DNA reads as TGCGCCAGCAGCCAAGATCAAGCGGAGTGGGCGGGAAATGGCTACACCTTC. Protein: CASSQDQAEWAGNGYTF.